The clone carrying this T cell receptor (beta chain) showed up just once. What it recognizes is unknown. These data belong to a study of OX40 agonist ivuxolimab in advanced cancers. As for the study in general: In this cohort, patients received ivuxolimab, an agonistic anti-OX40 (CD134) antibody. Age averaged about 66 years (range roughly 23 to 90), and roughly 82% were male. Study-level points and caveats: Within 6 weeks, CD4+ and CD8+ blood T cells expanded clonally at 0.1 to 3.0 mg/kg.

V lost 4 bases, J lost 4 bases, and 9 bases lay in between. This CDR3 has 13 amino acids. Germline-derived CDR1 and CDR2 are SGHTA and FQGNSA. The assay was immunoSEQ multiplex PCR, and TCRdb's table has in-frame clones only and misses some. The data show tens of thousands of clones, about 91% seen once. The V call is TRBV7-2, the J call TRBJ2-3, with no clear D. Specimen: CD4+ or CD8+ T cells sorted from blood, collected in a trial of the OX40 agonist ivuxolimab. This sequence was found in an adult with an advanced solid tumor such as melanoma, head and neck, liver or kidney cancer. The CDR3 region is CASSSDLPDTQYF. The CDR3, as DNA: TGTGCCAGCAGCTCCGACCTTCCAGATACGCAGTATTTT. The full variable domain, its missing parts supplied by reference TRBV7-2 and TRBJ2-3, is GAGVSQSPSNKVTEKGKDVELRCDPISGHTALYWYRQSLGQGLEFLIYFQGNSAPDKSGLPSDRFSAERTGGSVSTLTIQRTQQEDSAVYLCASSSDLPDTQYFGPGTRLTVL.